A single sample gave rise to the 10 T cell receptor beta chains below, sequenced in a study of T cells and Merkel cell carcinoma outcomes. TCRdb's copy holds only in-frame clones and misses some; the assay was immunoSEQ multiplex PCR. In the table there are over 15,000 clones, more than 80% of which are singletons. Material for sequencing was tumor tissue from Merkel cell carcinoma. These TCRs come from a human donor with Merkel cell carcinoma.

The chain combines TRBV18 with TRBJ2-6, with 7 bases identical to TRBD1. The CDR3 spans 16 residues. V gave up 5 bases and J gave up 1 base; unmatched junction bases: 5. CDR1 and CDR2 (germline): KGHSH, LQKENI. The DNA of the CDR3 is TGTGCCAGCTCAGACCAACAGGGGTCTGGGGCCAACGTCCTGACTTTC. Its protein is CASSDQQGSGANVLTF.

This chain links TRBV18 with TRBJ1-1; D not certain. Germline V gives CDR1 KGHSH, CDR2 LQKENI. V was clipped by 8 bases and J by 0 bases, with 16 bases between them. This CDR3 spans 15 amino acids. CDR3 sequence reads: CASLPPGPLNTEAFF. For the CDR3, the DNA is TGTGCCAGCCTGCCCCCCGGACCGTTGAACACTGAAGCTTTCTTT. The full variable domain, in which reference TRBV18 and TRBJ1-1 provide the parts outside the CDR3, is NAGVMQNPRHLVRRRGQEARLRCSPMKGHSHVYWYRQLPEEGLKFMVYLQKENIIDESGMPKERFSAEFPKEGPSILRIQQVVRGDSAAYFCASLPPGPLNTEAFFGQGTRLTVV.

The chain uses TRBV19 and TRBJ1-6; D possibly corresponds to TRBD1 (6 bases). Trimming pared 7 bases from V and 5 bases from J, leaving 12 bases between. Germline V gene sequence: CDR1 LNHDA, CDR2 SQIVND (reference sequence). The CDR3 has 14 amino acids. The CDR3 DNA reads TGTGCCAGTACTGGGGGGCCTCATAATTCACCCCTCCACTTT. Protein: CASTGGPHNSPLHF.

This clone was seen once. The chain joins TRBV28 to TRBJ1-1; weak D call: TRBD1 (6 bases). Germline loops: CDR1 MDHEN, CDR2 SYDVKM. CDR3 length: 16 amino acids. Trimming took off 2 bases at V and 4 bases at J, with 17 bases between the two ends. CDR3 DNA sequence: TGTGCCAGCAGTTTAAGGCGGGGGCATCGGTTCACTGAAGCTTTCTTT. Amino acid sequence: CASSLRRGHRFTEAFF. Full variable domain (outside the CDR3, taken from reference TRBV28 and TRBJ1-1): DVKVTQSSRYLVKRTGEKVFLECVQDMDHENMFWYRQDPGLGLRLIYFSYDVKMKEKGDIPEGYSVSREKKERFSLILESASTNQTSMYLCASSLRRGHRFTEAFFGQGTRLTVV.

This clone was observed a few times. The V gene is TRBV19, the J gene TRBJ1-2; the D is unclear. This CDR3 has 16 residues. Per germline, CDR1 LNHDA and CDR2 SQIVND (reference sequence). The V gene lost 4 bases and the J gene lost 8 bases, with 23 bases spanning the gap. The DNA of the CDR3 is TGTGCCAGTAGTACCTCCAACCTCCCAGGAGGTACGGGCTACACCTTC. It yields the protein CASSTSNLPGGTGYTF.

V and J are TRBV5-1 and TRBJ1-4; D not certain. Trimming removed 0 bases at V and 5 bases at J, with 11 bases between. The CDR3 is 15 amino acids. The germline V gene has CDR1 SGHRS and CDR2 YFSETQ. Here the CDR3 reads CASSLAGRGNEKLFF. The CDR3 DNA sequence: TGCGCCAGCAGCTTGGCCGGACGAGGGAATGAAAAACTGTTTTTT.

The chain couples TRBV15 to TRBJ2-7; TRBD1 matches 10 bases. With 4 bases clipped from V and 6 bases from J, the junction kept 6 bases outside the gene matches. This CDR3 region has 14 residues. Germline CDR1 LNHNV, CDR2 YYDKDF (reference sequence). The CDR3 sequence is CATSMDRGFFEQYF. The CDR3 DNA reads TGTGCCACCAGCATGGACAGGGGGTTCTTCGAGCAGTACTTC.

This CDR3 reads CASSSQQGVYEQYF. Written as DNA, the CDR3 is TGTGCCAGCAGTTCTCAACAGGGGGTCTACGAGCAGTACTTC. This chain connects TRBV27 to TRBJ2-7; 8 bases are shared with TRBD1. The V gene end was trimmed by 4 bases and the J gene end by 3 bases; junction bases not matched to a gene: 5. From germline, CDR1 is MNHEY and CDR2 SMNVEV (reference sequence). The CDR3 is 14 amino acids.

Comments on this clone: Other DNA sequences in this sample translate to the same CDR3. V usage is TRBV6-5 and J usage is TRBJ1-1; 7 bases agree with TRBD1. V dropped 4 bases and J dropped 2; count of bases not matched to a gene: 4. The CDR3 runs 14 residues. Germline values: CDR1 MNHEY, CDR2 SVGAGI. CDR3 residues: CASSLGQRNTEAFF. The CDR3 DNA reads as TGTGCCAGCAGTTTGGGACAGAGAAACACTGAAGCTTTCTTT.

The gene calls are TRBV28 and TRBJ2-6; 7 nucleotides agree with TRBD2. Germline trimming cut 5 bases from V and 0 bases from J; bases unmatched to any gene: 10. Germline V gene lookup returns CDR1 MDHEN and CDR2 SYDVKM. This CDR3 spans 18 amino acids. The CDR3 loop reads CASSAADLAVSGANVLTF. CDR3 nucleotides: TGTGCCAGCAGTGCGGCCGATCTAGCGGTCTCTGGGGCCAACGTCCTGACTTTC. The full variable domain, its missing parts supplied by reference TRBV28 and TRBJ2-6, is DVKVTQSSRYLVKRTGEKVFLECVQDMDHENMFWYRQDPGLGLRLIYFSYDVKMKEKGDIPEGYSVSREKKERFSLILESASTNQTSMYLCASSAADLAVSGANVLTFGAGSRLTVL.